This T cell receptor beta chain was sequenced for a study of cytomegalovirus exposure and HLA in healthy donors. Whole-study results and caveats: Segments of the TCR beta V type were, in most cases, productive about 90% or about 30% of the time in an earlier analysis. A later analysis linked a missense DCLRE1C variant to TCR beta V- and J-gene trimming. Many donors carried some public TCRs, although rarity characterized most TCR sequences.

Remarks on this clone: The target antigen is unknown.

Trimming removed 4 bases from V and 4 bases from J, with 17 bases in between. Looked up from germline, CDR1 is SGDLS and CDR2 is YYNGEE. This CDR3 has 15 amino acids. The study ran its PCR with 60 Vbeta and 13 Jbeta primers. The assay was immunoSEQ multiplex PCR, and TCRdb's table has in-frame clones only and misses some. The data show roughly 120,000 clones, 84% seen once. This receptor was taken from a young woman in good health and CMV-seropositive. The genes are TRBV9 and TRBJ1-2, with D maybe TRBD1 (6 bases). Sample: PBMCs. CDR3 bases: TGTGCCAGCAGCCCTCACCCGGAAGGGGGCTATGGCTACACCTTC. Protein sequence: CASSPHPEGGYGYTF. The whole variable domain, remainder taken from reference TRBV9 and TRBJ1-2, is DSGVTQTPKHLITATGQRVTLRCSPRSGDLSVYWYQQSLDQGLQFLIQYYNGEERAKGNILERFSAQQFPDLHSELNLSSLELGDSALYFCASSPHPEGGYGYTFGSGTRLTVV.